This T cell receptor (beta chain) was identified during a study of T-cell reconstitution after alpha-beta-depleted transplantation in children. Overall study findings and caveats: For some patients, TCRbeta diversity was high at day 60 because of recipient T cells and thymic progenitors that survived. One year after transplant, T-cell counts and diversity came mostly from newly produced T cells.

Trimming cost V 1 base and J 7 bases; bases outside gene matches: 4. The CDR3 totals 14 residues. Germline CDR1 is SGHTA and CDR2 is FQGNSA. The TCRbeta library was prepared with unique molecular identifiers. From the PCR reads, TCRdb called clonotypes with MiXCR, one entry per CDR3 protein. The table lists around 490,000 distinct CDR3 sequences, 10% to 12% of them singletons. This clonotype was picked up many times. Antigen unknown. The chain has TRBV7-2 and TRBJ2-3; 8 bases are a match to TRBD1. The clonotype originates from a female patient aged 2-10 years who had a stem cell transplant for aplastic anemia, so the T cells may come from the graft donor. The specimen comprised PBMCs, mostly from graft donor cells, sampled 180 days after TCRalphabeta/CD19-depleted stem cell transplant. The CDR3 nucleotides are TGTGCCAGCAGCTTAGACGCAGGGGGCAATACGCAGTATTTT. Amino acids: CASSLDAGGNTQYF.